Detailed here is one T cell receptor (beta chain). This sample is part of a study of OX40 agonist ivuxolimab in advanced cancers. Study background: Dose-escalation patients were diagnosed with hepatocellular carcinoma, melanoma, renal cell cancer or head and neck cancer.

V was clipped by 3 bases and J by 1 base, with 10 bases between them. Germline assignment: CDR1 GTSNPN and CDR2 SVGIG (reference sequence). This CDR3 is 14 amino acids long. Repertoires were generated with immunoSEQ multiplex PCR, while TCRdb's copy carries only in-frame clones and drops some. The sample carries fewer than 85,000 clones, roughly 73% recorded once. The origin of this receptor is an adult with an advanced solid tumor such as melanoma, head and neck, liver or kidney cancer. The sample consisted of CD4+ or CD8+ T cells sorted from blood, taken in a trial of the OX40 agonist ivuxolimab. The rearrangement joins TRBV30 to TRBJ1-5; D unresolved. The CDR3: CAWRGKGSNQPQHF. The DNA of the CDR3 is TGTGCCTGGAGAGGAAAGGGCAGCAATCAGCCCCAGCATTTT.